This T cell receptor beta chain was recorded in a study of blood T cell repertoires in COVID-19 (dated by TCRdb to 2020 to 2022). In the study overall: Samples covering the acute and convalescent phases of COVID-19 were provided by collaborators in the United States, Italy and Spain. The material from the prospective study consisted of cDNA or gDNA derived from T cells, B-cell-depleted T cells, or PBMCs. The dataset comprised deeply sampled blood TCRbeta repertoires from subjects exposed to, actively infected with, or recovered from COVID-19. The repertoires were released in a freely available public database meant as a resource for research on the immune response to SARS-CoV-2. The samples were drawn from the first 160 participants of the ongoing ImmuneRACE study and from some 1,300 subjects provided by 6 global collaborators. A de-identified subject ID, COVID-19 status, age in years and sex were almost always included in the sample metadata. HLA class I and class II types, where available, came from metadata supplied by the sample provider rather than from assay-based typing. General study outcomes and caveats: Clinical and demographic metadata were provided uncurated, with the amount varying by source and participant.

The collaborating institutions used their own protocols to collect whole blood in K2EDTA tubes. For TCRbeta analysis, collaborators shipped samples in one of three forms: frozen whole blood, isolated PBMCs, or DNA extracted from either of those sample types. Germline trimming: 3 bases from V, 2 bases from J; junction bases outside gene matches: 4. CDR1 and CDR2 were assigned from the germline V gene as SGHAT and FQNNGV. Inclusive of the bounding cysteine and phenylalanine, the CDR3 is 15 residues long. The DNA shown is the 45-base CDR3, in frame from base 1. Concerning this clone: Its cognate antigen has yet to be identified. Per-base qualities were not stored, and no clone one base away is much larger.

The immunoSEQ Assay, a bias-controlled multiplex PCR, was used to amplify TCRbeta CDR3 regions from genomic DNA. The study's own analysis went as follows. The number of nucleated cells in each sample was estimated by amplification of reference gene primers within the assay. To quantify the absolute abundance of each unique TCRbeta CDR3 rearrangement, sequence reads were collapsed and filtered. For each sample, productive Simpson clonality was calculated by taking the square root of Simpson's diversity index across productive rearrangements. This is the immuneACCESS table as TCRdb keeps it, with only in-frame sequences that have V and J called. A part of the clones is gone; compared with another copy, unresolved V genes explain less than half, and the rest is unexplained. V, J and clone size are taken as reported in that table, and D and trimming were inferred from the DNA itself. This sample has over 200,000 clones in its table, and roughly four fifths of those were observed once. Jointly, the top ten make up approximately 4% of the sample.

The sequence derives from a man aged 50-59 years with active or convalescent COVID-19. The chain was built from TRBV11-2 and TRBJ2-1; 7 bases in the junction line up with TRBD2. The sequenced material came from peripheral blood. The CDR3 region: CASSFQAGTYNEQFF. The sequence in DNA is TGTGCCAGCAGCTTCCAAGCGGGGACCTACAATGAGCAGTTCTTC.